This passage covers 20 T cell receptor beta chains from one sample sequenced in a study of cytomegalovirus exposure and HLA in healthy donors. Method: immunoSEQ multiplex PCR; TCRdb's copy keeps in-frame clones and lacks some. The data contain about 160,000 clones, 85% to 90% of them singletons. Sequencing was performed on PBMCs. The receptor source for this set is a woman between 18 and 29 years old in good health and CMV-seropositive.

The genes are TRBV19 and TRBJ1-1; D might be TRBD1 (5 bases). From germline, CDR1 is LNHDA and CDR2 SQIVND (reference sequence). V was clipped by 1 base and J by 2 bases, with 5 bases between them. The CDR3 consists of 13 residues. The CDR3 here is CASSIGGNTEAFF. DNA for the CDR3: TGTGCCAGTAGTATAGGGGGCAACACTGAAGCTTTCTTT.

The gene calls are TRBV18 and TRBJ2-7; TRBD1 might be the D (6 bases). V lost 5 bases and J 0 bases, leaving 20 bases between the germline ends. CDR1 and CDR2 from the germline V gene are KGHSH and LQKENI. The CDR3 loop spans 17 amino acids. CDR3 amino acids: CASSARPLGHFSYEQYF. The DNA of the CDR3 is TGTGCCAGCTCAGCACGACCTTTGGGACACTTCTCCTACGAGCAGTACTTC.

This clone appeared a few times. The genes are TRBV5-1 and TRBJ2-5; 7 nucleotides agree with TRBD1. This CDR3 comprises 13 residues. V was pared by 4 bases and J by 5 bases, with 5 bases of the junction left unmatched. The germline gives CDR1 SGHRS, CDR2 YFSETQ. The CDR3 DNA reads as TGCGCCAGCAGCAAGACAGGGTACGAGACCCAGTACTTC. Protein product: CASSKTGYETQYF.

The CDR3 reads CAWSVRGRGSWGYTF. The CDR3 DNA is TGTGCCTGGAGTGTACGCGGCAGGGGCTCCTGGGGCTACACCTTC. V and J are TRBV30 and TRBJ1-2, with a weak D call TRBD1 (6 bases). The CDR3 has 15 amino acids. Germline loops: CDR1 GTSNPN, CDR2 SVGIG (reference sequence). The V and J ends lost 0 bases and 8 bases respectively, with 19 bases between them.

The chain recombines TRBV4-2 with TRBJ1-4, with 8 bases that match TRBD1. The CDR3 spans 16 residues. The germline gives CDR1 LGHNA, CDR2 YNFKEQ. The V and J ends lost 2 bases and 5 bases, in that order; junction bases with no gene match: 7. The CDR3 is CASSQQIGTGNEKLFF. CDR3 nucleotides: TGTGCCAGCAGCCAACAAATCGGGACAGGCAATGAAAAACTGTTTTTT.

J is TRBJ2-7 and V is TRBV18; TRBD2 is a possible D gene (6 bases). The CDR3 loop spans 14 amino acids. The V gene's germline CDR1 is KGHSH and CDR2 LQKENI. V was clipped by 0 bases and J by 3 bases, with 9 bases between them. The CDR3, as DNA: TGTGCCAGCTCACCACCGGCTAGCGACTACGAGCAGTACTTC. It codes for CASSPPASDYEQYF.

The genes are TRBV5-1 and TRBJ2-5; perhaps TRBD2 as D (5 bases). CDR1 is SGHRS, CDR2 YFSETQ, per germline. This CDR3 region has 15 residues. V was trimmed by 4 bases and J by 7 bases, leaving 20 bases between them. In DNA form, the CDR3 reads TGCGCCAGCAGCCTTGGGTGGCGGGTCGATCCGACCCAGTACTTC. Its translation: CASSLGWRVDPTQYF.

The chain carries TRBV6-1 and TRBJ2-7, with D possibly TRBD1 on 5 matching bases. Germline CDR1 and CDR2: MNHNS and SASEGT. V lost 5 bases, J lost 3 bases, and 17 bases lay in between. The CDR3 spans 15 residues. CDR3 sequence: CASSTSGVGHYEQYF. Written as DNA, the CDR3 is TGTGCCAGCAGTACCTCGGGTGTAGGACACTACGAGCAGTACTTC.

There are a few counts of this clone. This sequence joins TRBV5-1 and TRBJ1-2; no clear D. CDR1 SGHRS and CDR2 YFSETQ come from the germline V gene. This CDR3 spans 12 amino acids. Trimming left V 0 bases short and J 6 bases short, with 6 bases between. CDR3 nucleotides: TGCGCCAGCAGCTTGGGCACGGATGGCTACACCTTC. Translation gives CASSLGTDGYTF.

The rearrangement joins TRBV5-1 to TRBJ2-3; D may be TRBD2 (6 bases). The V gene lost 5 bases and the J gene lost 2 bases, with 12 bases spanning the gap. This CDR3 contains 14 residues. Germline CDR1 is SGHRS and CDR2 is YFSETQ. The chain's CDR3 is CASSYTGDTDTQYF. The CDR3 nucleotides are TGCGCCAGCAGTTATACGGGAGACACAGATACGCAGTATTTT.

The chain joins TRBV7-6 to TRBJ2-1, with TRBD2 matching over 15 bases. The CDR3 spans 17 residues. The V gene's germline CDR1 is SGHVS and CDR2 FNYEAQ. V shed 5 bases, J shed 4 bases, and the junction held 6 bases outside the gene matches. CDR3 sequence: CASSLGLAGGGYNEQFF. The CDR3 bases are TGTGCCAGCAGCCTGGGACTAGCGGGAGGAGGGTACAATGAGCAGTTCTTC. The whole variable domain, filled in from reference TRBV7-6 and TRBJ2-1, reads GAGVSQSPRYKVTKRGQDVALRCDPISGHVSLYWYRQALGQGPEFLTYFNYEAQQDKSGLPNDRFSAERPEGSISTLTIQRTEQRDSAMYRCASSLGLAGGGYNEQFFGPGTRLTVL.

The chain carries TRBV6-1 and TRBJ2-7, with 9 bases that match TRBD1. The CDR3 has 15 amino acids. The germline V gene has CDR1 MNHNS and CDR2 SASEGT. With 7 bases clipped from V and 2 bases from J, the junction kept 9 bases outside the gene matches. CDR3 bases: TGTGCCAGCACTTTACTGGACAGGGGTCCCTACGAGCAGTACTTC. Protein sequence: CASTLLDRGPYEQYF.

This rearrangement joins TRBV4-2 to TRBJ2-7, with 7 bases identical to TRBD2. The length of the CDR3 is 15 residues. CDR1 is LGHNA and CDR2 is YNFKEQ in the germline V gene. V gave up 0 bases and J gave up 7 bases; unmatched junction bases: 9. The CDR3 sequence is CASSQEFAGVMEQYF. CDR3 sequence (DNA): TGTGCCAGCAGCCAAGAGTTCGCGGGAGTAATGGAGCAGTACTTC.

This chain connects TRBV30 to TRBJ1-3; no definite D call. V was cut by 5 bases and J by 0 bases, with 8 bases left in between. The V gene's germline CDR1 is GTSNPN and CDR2 SVGIG (reference sequence). The length of the CDR3 is 13 residues. The DNA of the CDR3 is TGTGCCTGGGGGCGGGCCTCTGGAAACACCATATATTTT. This gives the protein CAWGRASGNTIYF.

The J gene is TRBJ2-5, the V gene TRBV27; tentative D call: TRBD1 (5 bases). The V gene's germline CDR1 is MNHEY and CDR2 SMNVEV (reference sequence). The CDR3 totals 15 residues. The V end lost 3 bases, the J end lost 5 bases, and 16 bases lay between the germline ends. In DNA, the CDR3 is TGTGCCAGCAGTTTCTTAAGCTCCTCAGGGGAGACCCAGTACTTC. This translates into CASSFLSSSGETQYF.

J is TRBJ2-1 and V is TRBV9; 11 bases match TRBD2. The V gene's germline CDR1 is SGDLS and CDR2 YYNGEE. This CDR3 is built from 16 residues. With 4 bases clipped from V and 3 bases from J, the junction kept 6 bases outside the gene matches. Here the CDR3 reads CASSPLGTSGYNEQFF. For the CDR3, the DNA is TGTGCCAGCAGCCCTCTTGGGACTAGCGGCTACAATGAGCAGTTCTTC.

The chain is built from TRBV7-6 and TRBJ2-1; 8 nucleotides match TRBD2. Germline CDR1 SGHVS, CDR2 FNYEAQ. V gave up 2 bases and J gave up 3 bases; unmatched junction bases: 3. The CDR3 is 15 amino acids. The CDR3 DNA is TGTGCCAGCAGCTTACCAACTAGCGGCTACAATGAGCAGTTCTTC. It translates to CASSLPTSGYNEQFF.

The chain links TRBV6-6 to TRBJ2-6; D might be TRBD1 (6 bases). V was clipped by 9 bases and J by 5 bases, with 14 bases between them. CDR3 length: 14 amino acids. Germline CDR1 is MNHNY and CDR2 is SVGAGI (reference sequence). The DNA of the CDR3 is TGTGCCAGTGAACAGGGAAGCCGGGCCAACGTCCTGACTTTC. It encodes CASEQGSRANVLTF.

This chain joins TRBV7-9 and TRBJ1-1; 7 nucleotides line up with TRBD1. The CDR3 has 14 residues. J was trimmed by 1 base and V by 5 bases; bases with no gene match: 4. From germline, CDR1 is SEHNR and CDR2 FQNEAQ (reference sequence). This chain's CDR3 is CASSLGTANTEAFF. Written as DNA, the CDR3 is TGTGCCAGCAGCCTCGGGACAGCGAACACTGAAGCTTTCTTT.

V is TRBV7-9 and J is TRBJ2-7; 14 nucleotides agree with TRBD2. The V gene end was trimmed by 4 bases and the J gene end by 4 bases; junction bases not matched to a gene: 6. Germline CDR1 is SEHNR and CDR2 is FQNEAQ (reference sequence). The CDR3 spans 16 residues. The CDR3 region has the DNA TGTGCCAGCAGCTCCGGGACTAGCGGGAGTTATTACGAGCAGTACTTC. It translates to CASSSGTSGSYYEQYF.